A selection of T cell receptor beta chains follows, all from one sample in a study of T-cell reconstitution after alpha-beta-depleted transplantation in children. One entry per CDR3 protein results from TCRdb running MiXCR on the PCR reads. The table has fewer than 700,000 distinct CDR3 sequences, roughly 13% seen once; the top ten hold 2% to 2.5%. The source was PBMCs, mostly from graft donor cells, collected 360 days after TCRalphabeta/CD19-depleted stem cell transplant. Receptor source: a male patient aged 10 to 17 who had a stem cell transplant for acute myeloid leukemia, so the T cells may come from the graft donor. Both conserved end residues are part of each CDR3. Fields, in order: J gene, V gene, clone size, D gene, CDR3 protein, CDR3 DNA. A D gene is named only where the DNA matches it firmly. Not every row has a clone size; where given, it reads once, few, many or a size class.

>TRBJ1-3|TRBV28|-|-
CASTSRRDSGPGNTIYF
TGTGCCAGCACCTCGCGGCGGGACTCGGGCCCTGGAAACACCATATATTTT
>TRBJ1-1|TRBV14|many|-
CASSLLTDTEAFF
TGTGCCAGCAGCCTACTGACAGACACTGAAGCTTTCTTT
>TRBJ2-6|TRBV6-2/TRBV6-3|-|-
CASSYMAEGSGANVLTF
TGTGCCAGCAGTTACATGGCGGAAGGCTCTGGGGCCAACGTCCTGACTTTC
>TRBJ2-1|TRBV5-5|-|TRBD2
CASSLGLAGGQNEQFF
TGTGCCAGCAGCTTGGGACTAGCGGGAGGGCAGAATGAGCAGTTCTTC
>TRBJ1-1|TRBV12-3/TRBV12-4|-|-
CASSLVGQGYIEAFF
TGTGCCAGCAGTTTAGTCGGGCAGGGTTACATTGAAGCTTTCTTT
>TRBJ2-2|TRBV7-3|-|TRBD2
CASSPFSGRLDTGELFF
TGTGCCAGCAGTCCCTTTAGCGGGAGGTTGGACACCGGGGAGCTGTTTTTT
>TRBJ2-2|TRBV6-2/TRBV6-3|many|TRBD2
CATERGAGELFF
TGTGCCACCGAACGGGGGGCCGGGGAGCTGTTTTTT
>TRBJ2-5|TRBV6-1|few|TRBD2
CASSDGGGQETQYF
TGTGCCAGCAGTGATGGGGGGGGGCAAGAGACCCAGTACTTC
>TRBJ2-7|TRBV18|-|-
CASSPVLGTLSYEQYF
TGTGCCAGCTCACCTGTACTAGGGACTCTCTCCTACGAGCAGTACTTC
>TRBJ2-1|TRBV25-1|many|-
CASSPYLRATEQFF
TGTGCCAGCAGTCCATACCTCAGGGCCACTGAGCAGTTCTTC
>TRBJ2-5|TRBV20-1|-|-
CHTQGSVGETQYF
TGCCATACTCAGGGGAGCGTTGGGGAGACCCAGTACTTC
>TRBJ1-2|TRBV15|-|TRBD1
CATSRDYAGGYGYTF
TGTGCCACCAGCAGAGATTACGCAGGGGGCTATGGCTACACCTTC
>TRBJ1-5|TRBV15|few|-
CATRSLPNQPQHF
TGTGCCACCAGGAGTTTGCCTAATCAGCCCCAGCATTTT
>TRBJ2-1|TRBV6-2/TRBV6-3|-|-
CAPGPGYPYNEQFF
TGTGCCCCCGGGCCAGGCTATCCCTACAATGAGCAGTTCTTC
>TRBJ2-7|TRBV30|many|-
CAQRGSYEQYF
TGTGCCCAAAGGGGGAGCTACGAGCAGTACTTC
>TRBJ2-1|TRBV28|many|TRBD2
CASSAALAGGREQFF
TGTGCCAGCAGTGCCGCCCTAGCGGGAGGTCGGGAGCAGTTCTTC
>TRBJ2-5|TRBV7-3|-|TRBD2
CASSLTPGLAGGPGQETQYF
TGTGCCAGCAGCTTAACCCCAGGACTAGCGGGAGGGCCGGGTCAAGAGACCCAGTACTTC
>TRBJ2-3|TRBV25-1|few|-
CASSEYGHPSTDTQYF
TGTGCCAGCAGTGAATATGGACACCCAAGCACAGATACGCAGTATTTT
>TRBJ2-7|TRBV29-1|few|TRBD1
CSVEFQGAGTYEQYF
TGCAGCGTTGAATTTCAGGGGGCTGGGACCTACGAGCAGTACTTC
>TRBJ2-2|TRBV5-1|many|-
CASSLVSGELFF
TGCGCCAGCAGCTTGGTCTCCGGGGAGCTGTTTTTT
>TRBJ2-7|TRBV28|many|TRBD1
CASSLPRQGAGEQYF
TGTGCCAGCAGTTTGCCCAGACAGGGGGCAGGCGAGCAGTACTTC
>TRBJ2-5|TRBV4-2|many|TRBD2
CASSQGREYQETQYF
TGTGCCAGCAGCCAAGGGCGGGAGTACCAAGAGACCCAGTACTTC
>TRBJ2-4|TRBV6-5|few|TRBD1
CASSPTAGTEKNIQYF
TGTGCCAGCAGCCCGACGGCCGGGACAGAAAAAAACATTCAGTACTTC
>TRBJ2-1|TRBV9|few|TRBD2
CASSVRTSGKNEQFF
TGTGCCAGCAGCGTCCGAACTAGCGGGAAAAATGAGCAGTTCTTC
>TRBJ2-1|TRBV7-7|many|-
CASSPRWQINEQFF
TGTGCCAGCAGCCCCCGCTGGCAGATCAATGAGCAGTTCTTC
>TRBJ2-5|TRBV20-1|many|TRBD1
CSARGPTGAETQYF
TGCAGTGCTAGAGGGCCGACAGGGGCGGAGACCCAGTACTTC